A single sample gave rise to the 4 T cell receptor beta chains below, sequenced in a study of spatial heterogeneity in lung cancer. General study points: Tumor mutation counts were tracked by expanded intratumoral alpha and beta TCR counts.

As to time point: sample taken at primary tumor resection. No cognate antigen is known for these TCRs. MiXCR, applied by TCRdb to the 5' RACE reads, yields one record per CDR3 protein. The sample has fewer than 3,500 distinct CDR3 sequences; approximately 7% are singletons. The specimen comprised lung tumor tissue, sampled at surgery. These receptors originate from a female donor with early-stage non-small cell lung cancer.

The chain recombines TRBV30 with TRBJ1-2, with 10 bases matching TRBD1. Germline assignment: CDR1 GTSNPN and CDR2 SVGIG (reference sequence). This CDR3 is built from 14 residues. V lost 5 bases and J lost 5; bases outside the gene matches: 8. CDR3 nucleotides: TGTGCCTGGGCTCCGGGACAGGGGTCGTATGGCTACACCTTC. Its protein product is CAWAPGQGSYGYTF. Combining the CDR3 with reference TRBV30 and TRBJ1-2 gives the whole variable domain SQTIHQWPATLVQPVGSPLSLECTVEGTSNPNLYWYRQAAGRGLQLLFYSVGIGQISSEVPQNLSASRPQDRQFILSSKKLLLSDSGFYLCAWAPGQGSYGYTFGSGTRLTVV.

This clonotype was seen only a few times. The V gene is TRBV12-3 or TRBV12-4, the J gene TRBJ1-2; D is uncertain. The V and J ends lost 3 bases and 2 bases respectively, with 10 bases between them. The CDR3 spans 14 residues. CDR3 sequence reads: CASSFDTLNYGYTF. CDR3 coding DNA: TGTGCCAGCAGTTTTGACACTTTAAACTATGGCTACACCTTC.

Relative to its sample, this clonotype is medium-sized. This chain uses TRBV29-1 with TRBJ2-2; 13 bases are shared with TRBD2. This CDR3 is 16 amino acids long. Germline CDR1 reads SQVTM; CDR2 reads ANQGSEA. Trimming at V came to 4 bases and at J to 6 bases, leaving 8 bases not matched to a gene. The CDR3 region is CSVAWTSGGAPGELFF. CDR3 DNA sequence: TGCAGCGTTGCTTGGACTAGCGGGGGTGCCCCCGGGGAGCTGTTTTTT.

By share, this clonotype ranks as medium-sized (0.01 to 0.1%). The chain couples TRBV4-3 to TRBJ1-2; maybe TRBD1 (5 bases). V lost 0 bases to trimming and J lost 7 bases, with 12 bases between them. Germline V CDR1 and CDR2: LGHNA, YSLEER. This CDR3 is built from 14 residues. DNA for the CDR3: TGCGCCAGCAGCCAAGACCGGGGGAGGTTTGGCTACACCTTC. Translated, it gives CASSQDRGRFGYTF.